These 9 T cell receptor beta chains came from one sample sequenced in a study of blood T cells in healthy people across ages. Primers used in a second PCR of roughly 6 to 12 cycles were a sample-barcoded 5' primer and a J-beta primer mix. In TCRdb, the 5' RACE reads were re-called with MiXCR into one record per CDR3 protein. The sample includes 1.5 million to 2 million distinct CDR3 sequences, about 32% of them seen just once. Sequencing used blood. The receptors stem from a woman aged 30 to 39 in good health.

This clonotype appeared a few times. The chain carries TRBV11-2 and TRBJ2-1; 9 nucleotides align to TRBD2. The CDR3 covers 16 residues. Per germline, CDR1 SGHAT and CDR2 FQNNGV. Trimming cost V 1 base and J 7 bases; bases outside gene matches: 8. The CDR3 spells CASSLGVLAGENEQFF. The CDR3 coding sequence is TGTGCCAGCAGCTTAGGAGTGTTAGCGGGAGAGAATGAGCAGTTCTTC.

This clonotype has more than one count but fewer than ten. The chain employs TRBV4-1 and TRBJ2-7; TRBD1 agrees at 8 bases. V lost 0 bases to trimming and J lost 3 bases; unmatched junction nucleotides: 13. CDR3 length equals 18 residues. Germline values: CDR1 MGHRA, CDR2 YSYEKL. The CDR3 loop reads CASSQEGRGRSTLYEQYF. In nucleotides, the CDR3 is TGCGCCAGCAGCCAAGAGGGCAGGGGGCGCAGTACCCTCTACGAGCAGTACTTC.

The sample holds many counts of this clonotype. The rearrangement joins TRBV20-1 to TRBJ2-1; 13 bases map to TRBD2. J gave up 5 bases and V 6 bases, and 7 bases lay outside the gene matches. Germline V gene sequence: CDR1 DFQATT, CDR2 SNEGSKA (reference sequence). The CDR3 consists of 15 residues. The CDR3 loop reads CSASKGLAGNNEQFF. The CDR3 DNA reads TGCAGTGCGAGCAAGGGACTAGCGGGGAACAATGAGCAGTTCTTC.

A few counts support this clonotype. The rearrangement uses TRBV7-8 and TRBJ2-3; TRBD1 matches 12 bases. The CDR3 covers 17 residues. J gave up 3 bases and V 1 base, and 5 bases lay outside the gene matches. CDR1 SGHVS and CDR2 FQNEAQ come from the germline V gene. CDR3 protein: CASSLDVGQGATDTQYF. The CDR3 DNA is TGTGCCAGCAGCTTAGACGTGGGACAGGGGGCTACAGATACGCAGTATTTT. Supplemented by reference TRBV7-8 and TRBJ2-3, the full variable domain reads GAGVSQSPRYKVAKRGQDVALRCDPISGHVSLFWYQQALGQGPEFLTYFQNEAQLDKSGLPSDRFFAERPEGSVSTLKIQRTQQEDSAVYLCASSLDVGQGATDTQYFGPGTRLTVL.

The chain combines TRBV12-3 or TRBV12-4 with TRBJ2-7; 12 nucleotides match TRBD2. CDR3 length: 15 residues. V shed 4 bases and J 2 bases; nucleotides not matched to a gene: 3. The CDR3 loop reads CASSWTSGVTYEQYF. The CDR3 DNA sequence: TGTGCCAGCAGTTGGACTAGCGGGGTAACCTACGAGCAGTACTTC.

This clonotype was seen only a few times. This sequence joins TRBV20-1 and TRBJ1-6; TRBD1 aligns across 7 bases. Germline CDR1 DFQATT, CDR2 SNEGSKA (reference sequence). Trimming cost V 1 base and J 3 bases; bases outside gene matches: 9. This CDR3 spans 17 amino acids. CDR3 protein: CSARGGRQGHYNSPLHF. CDR3 in DNA: TGCAGTGCTAGAGGCGGGAGACAGGGCCACTATAATTCACCCCTCCACTTT.

CDR3 DNA sequence: TGTGCCAGCAGTGCCGTTGGGACCGGAACCTACGAGCAGTACTTC. Protein product: CASSAVGTGTYEQYF. V is TRBV6-2 or TRBV6-3 and J is TRBJ2-7; either TRBD1 or TRBD2 may fit D (5 bases each). The CDR3 is 15 amino acids. V was pared by 5 bases and J by 2 bases, with 16 bases between. Germline lookup yields CDR1 MNHEY and CDR2 SVGEGT.

The rearrangement joins TRBV20-1 to TRBJ2-3; D unresolved. V lost 5 bases and J 3 bases, leaving 18 bases between the germline ends. Per the germline V gene, CDR1 is DFQATT and CDR2 is SNEGSKA (reference sequence). CDR3 length: 15 residues. Here the CDR3 DNA reads TGCAGTGCTGGGCAGACTCGATTAAAAACAGATACGCAGTATTTT. This codes for CSAGQTRLKTDTQYF.

The chain couples TRBV10-3 to TRBJ2-7, with D possibly TRBD1 on 6 matching bases. Germline lookup yields CDR1 ENHRY and CDR2 SYGVKD. Trimming took off 5 bases at V and 2 bases at J, with 19 bases between the two ends. There are 16 residues in the CDR3. The CDR3 nucleotides are TGTGCCATCAGTTCTCTTGAGGGGGAAGCGACCTACGAGCAGTACTTC. It codes for CAISSLEGEATYEQYF.